One sample yielded the 27 T cell receptor beta chains listed below, sequenced in a study of molecular identifiers for immune sequencing clone quantification. A single record per CDR3 protein comes from TCRdb applying MiXCR to the PCR reads. The sample gives about 640,000 distinct CDR3 sequences, nearly 20% of which show up once; 0.75% to 0.95% is in the top ten. Sequencing was performed on naive CD8+ T cells from blood, with Jurkat cell RNA spiked in. Subset given: FACS-sorted CD8+CD4-CCR7+CD45RA+ naive T cells. The source of these receptors is a human donor in good health. Some libraries in this study had Jurkat cell RNA spiked in.

This clonotype was detected many times. Written as DNA, the CDR3 is TGTGCCAGCAGTCCTCGACCCGTACGTGAGCACGAGCAGTACTTC. Its translation: CASSPRPVREHEQYF. This rearrangement joins TRBV27 to TRBJ2-7; D not resolved. The CDR3 totals 15 residues. Trimming removed 5 bases at V and 5 bases at J, with 19 bases between. Germline CDR1 is MNHEY and CDR2 is SMNVEV (reference sequence).

On this clonotype: This could be a read error, since a much larger clone is one nucleotide away. The final CDR3 position lacks the conserved phenylalanine or tryptophan, pointing to a likely read error. The V call is TRBV30, the J call TRBJ1-1; D is uncertain. Trimming left V 5 bases short and J 4 bases short, with 8 bases between. The CDR3 spans 11 residues. Germline CDR1 is GTSNPN and CDR2 is SVGIG (reference sequence). This chain's CDR3 is CAWEWATEAFS. Here the CDR3 DNA reads TGTGCCTGGGAATGGGCCACTGAAGCTTTCTCT.

CDR3 sequence (DNA): TGTGCCAGCAGCTTAGGTCAACGCGGGGGATGGCGAGAGACCCAGTACTTC. As protein: CASSLGQRGGWRETQYF. The chain carries TRBV7-8 and TRBJ2-5; 7 bases align to TRBD2. Germline V gene data show CDR1 as SGHVS and CDR2 as FQNEAQ. The CDR3 totals 17 residues. V was clipped by 1 base and J by 4 bases; unmatched bases: 12. The whole variable domain, remainder taken from reference TRBV7-8 and TRBJ2-5, is GAGVSQSPRYKVAKRGQDVALRCDPISGHVSLFWYQQALGQGPEFLTYFQNEAQLDKSGLPSDRFFAERPEGSVSTLKIQRTQQEDSAVYLCASSLGQRGGWRETQYFGPGTRLLVL.

This clonotype was observed at least ten times. The rearrangement uses TRBV11-2 and TRBJ2-3; D is unclear. The germline V gene has CDR1 SGHAT and CDR2 FQNNGV. This CDR3 is built from 15 residues. Between the trimmed V and J ends, which lost 5 bases and 4 bases, there was a span of 16 bases. The CDR3 protein is CASSPPPPGPDTQYF. CDR3 in DNA: TGTGCCAGCAGCCCTCCCCCCCCAGGACCAGATACGCAGTATTTT.

This clonotype turned up a few times. The chain uses TRBV7-9 and TRBJ2-5; TRBD1 is a possible D gene (6 bases). Trimming shortened V by 4 bases and J by 6 bases, and 15 bases separated the two germline ends. Germline V CDR1 and CDR2: SEHNR, FQNEAQ (reference sequence). This CDR3 is built from 14 residues. The CDR3 here is CASSSGQGRKTQYF. The DNA for the CDR3 is TGTGCCAGCAGCTCAGGTCAGGGGAGAAAGACCCAGTACTTC.

This sequence joins TRBV10-3 and TRBJ1-1, with D possibly TRBD1 on 6 matching bases. This CDR3 spans 13 amino acids. Germline V lookup: CDR1 ENHRY, CDR2 SYGVKD. V lost 9 bases and J 0 bases, leaving 11 bases between the germline ends. Here the CDR3 reads CAIRDTLNTEAFF. CDR3 sequence (DNA): TGTGCCATAAGGGACACATTGAACACTGAAGCTTTCTTT.

Details on this clonotype: An end of the junction does not agree with germline; a read error may underlie this. This chain uses TRBV30 with TRBJ2-7, with D possibly TRBD1 on 5 matching bases. The germline V gene encodes CDR1 GTSNPN and CDR2 SVGIG (reference sequence). The CDR3 has 15 amino acids. As DNA, the CDR3 is TGTGCCTGGAGTGGGGTTAGACAGATATCCTACGAGCAGTGCTTC. It yields the protein CAWSGVRQISYEQCF.

The V and J genes are TRBV11-3 and TRBJ2-3; no clear D. Between the trimmed V and J ends, which lost 8 bases and 2 bases, there was a span of 14 bases. The germline CDR1 and CDR2 sequences are SGHNT and YENEEA. CDR3 length equals 14 residues. The CDR3 sequence is CASGTRGPTDTQYF. The DNA for the CDR3 is TGTGCCAGCGGCACCCGCGGTCCCACAGATACGCAGTATTTT. The full variable domain, rest sourced from reference TRBV11-3 and TRBJ2-3, is EAGVVQSPRYKIIEKKQPVAFWCNPISGHNTLYWYLQNLGQGPELLIRYENEEAVDDSQLPKDRFSAERLKGVDSTLKIQPAELGDSAVYLCASGTRGPTDTQYFGPGTRLTVL.

This clonotype was recorded many times. The chain is built from TRBV7-2 and TRBJ2-3; D is unresolved. CDR3 length: 13 amino acids. CDR1 and CDR2 (germline): SGHTA, FQGNSA. Trimming took 1 base from V and 4 from J, leaving 6 bases between them. CDR3 sequence: CASSLDNPDTQYF. In nucleotides, the CDR3 is TGTGCCAGCAGCTTAGATAACCCAGATACGCAGTATTTT.

This clonotype was found many times. This sequence joins TRBV2 and TRBJ2-7; tentatively, D is TRBD2 (5 bases). V was cut by 6 bases and J by 5 bases, with 20 bases left in between. Germline V gene sequence: CDR1 SNHLY, CDR2 FYNNEI. The CDR3 has 15 residues. CDR3: CASRSGVGSQNEQYF. The CDR3 DNA reads TGTGCCAGCAGGTCCGGCGTAGGGAGTCAGAACGAGCAGTACTTC.

In this sample, this clonotype turned up a few times. The chain is built from TRBV4-2 and TRBJ2-7; no firm D call. Germline assignment: CDR1 LGHNA and CDR2 YNFKEQ. V lost 0 bases to trimming and J lost 0 bases, with 9 bases between them. The CDR3 extends over 15 amino acids. The CDR3 region has the DNA TGTGCCAGCAGCCAAGATCGGAGAAGCTCCTACGAGCAGTACTTC. As protein: CASSQDRRSSYEQYF.

The chain recombines TRBV6-1 with TRBJ2-7, with TRBD2 identical over 9 bases. Germline-derived CDR1 and CDR2 are MNHNS and SASEGT. V was pared by 1 base and J by 4 bases, with 8 bases of the junction left unmatched. The CDR3 length is 16 residues. The CDR3 sequence is CASSEGFSGRTYEQYF. In nucleotides, the CDR3 is TGTGCCAGCAGTGAAGGGTTTAGCGGGAGAACGTACGAGCAGTACTTC.

This clonotype was seen many times. This chain joins TRBV5-4 and TRBJ1-4, with D unresolved. CDR1 SGHNT and CDR2 YYREEE come from the germline V gene (reference sequence). Trimming cost V 7 bases and J 0 bases, with 16 bases left between them. The CDR3 sequence is 16 residues long. The CDR3 protein is CASSQGYGATNEKLFF. For the CDR3, the DNA is TGTGCCAGCTCACAAGGTTACGGGGCAACTAATGAAAAACTGTTTTTT.

The rearrangement joins TRBV11-3 to TRBJ2-3, with 7 bases matching TRBD1. This CDR3 spans 14 amino acids. Germline V gene lookup returns CDR1 SGHNT and CDR2 YENEEA. With 8 bases clipped from V and 0 bases from J, the junction kept 5 bases outside the gene matches. In nucleotides, the CDR3 is TGTGCCAGCGGAGGACAGGATAGCACAGATACGCAGTATTTT. Translated, it gives CASGGQDSTDTQYF.

This clonotype was counted many times. The chain joins TRBV4-3 to TRBJ2-3; 7 bases fit TRBD1. The V gene's germline CDR1 is LGHNA and CDR2 YSLEER. The V segment lost 3 bases and the J segment 7 bases; nucleotides outside the gene matches: 16. The CDR3 contains 17 residues. CDR3 protein: CASSQFPPGTEPNTQYF. The CDR3 DNA reads as TGCGCCAGCAGCCAGTTCCCCCCCGGGACAGAGCCCAATACGCAGTATTTT.

In this sample, this clonotype turned up many times. The genes are TRBV28 and TRBJ1-5; 9 bases are a match to TRBD1. The CDR3 covers 15 residues. Germline CDR1 MDHEN, CDR2 SYDVKM. V lost 5 bases, J lost 7 bases, and 9 bases stayed unmatched. CDR3 nucleotide sequence: TGTGCCAGCAGTCTTACAGGGGGCGCGGGACAGCCCCAGCATTTT. Translation: CASSLTGGAGQPQHF.

This clonotype was found many times. The chain couples TRBV3-1 to TRBJ1-1, with D unresolved. CDR3 length: 15 amino acids. Per germline, CDR1 LGHDT and CDR2 YNNKEL (reference sequence). The V gene lost 0 bases and the J gene lost 0 bases, with 8 bases spanning the gap. CDR3 bases: TGTGCCAGCAGCCAAGAGAGTTCCGTGAACACTGAAGCTTTCTTT. Translated: CASSQESSVNTEAFF.

This clonotype was counted many times. The genes are TRBV6-5 and TRBJ2-5; D is perhaps TRBD2 (5 bases). The length of the CDR3 is 18 residues. Trimming pared 5 bases from V and 4 bases from J, leaving 26 bases between. Germline V lookup: CDR1 MNHEY, CDR2 SVGAGI. The CDR3 loop reads CASSPSHPDLYTSETQYF. In DNA, the CDR3 is TGTGCCAGCAGTCCTAGCCACCCGGACCTTTACACCTCAGAGACCCAGTACTTC.

This clonotype was seen a handful of times. The V gene is TRBV7-9, the J gene TRBJ2-7, with 12 nucleotides matching TRBD2. Germline loops: CDR1 SEHNR, CDR2 FQNEAQ (reference sequence). Trimming took 1 base from V and 2 from J; bases not matched to a gene: 6. CDR3 length: 17 residues. CDR3: CASSLGPGLAGTYEQYF. The CDR3 DNA reads TGTGCCAGCAGCTTAGGCCCAGGACTAGCGGGGACCTACGAGCAGTACTTC.

This clonotype was picked up many times. The V gene is TRBV20-1, the J gene TRBJ2-7; 9 bases line up with TRBD2. V lost 6 bases to trimming and J lost 0 bases; unmatched junction nucleotides: 6. The CDR3 sequence is 14 residues long. Germline V CDR1 and CDR2: DFQATT, SNEGSKA (reference sequence). In nucleotides, the CDR3 is TGCAGTGCCGACTGGCGGGAGGGCTCCTACGAGCAGTACTTC. Its protein product is CSADWREGSYEQYF.

In its sample, this clonotype was seen many times. The chain is built from TRBV4-3 and TRBJ2-7; D ambiguous. Deletions cut 3 bases from V and 3 bases from J, with 15 bases between. The CDR3 extends over 15 amino acids. CDR1 is LGHNA, CDR2 YSLEER, per germline. The CDR3 bases are TGCGCCAGCAGCCAGGAACGGACGCAATACTACGAGCAGTACTTC. Translated: CASSQERTQYYEQYF.

As regards this clonotype: One base away lies a much larger clone, so this may be a sequencing read error. The V gene is TRBV5-1, the J gene TRBJ2-7, with D tentatively TRBD1 (6 bases). CDR1 and CDR2 from the germline V gene are SGHRS and YFSETQ. The V end was cut by 0 bases, the J end by 5 bases, with 12 bases between. The CDR3 extends over 14 amino acids. The CDR3 region is CASSLERGWDEQYF. The DNA of the CDR3 is TGCGCCAGCAGCTTGGAAAGGGGGTGGGACGAGCAGTACTTC.

This clonotype occurred many times. V gene TRBV28 combines with J gene TRBJ2-7; possibly TRBD1 or TRBD2 for D (6 bases each). This CDR3 contains 14 residues. Trimming pared 6 bases from V and 2 bases from J, leaving 14 bases between. Germline V CDR1 and CDR2: MDHEN, SYDVKM. CDR3 DNA sequence: TGTGCCAGCAGCTATAGGGGGGAAGCCTACGAGCAGTACTTC. Residues: CASSYRGEAYEQYF.

This clonotype was counted only a few times. The chain joins TRBV7-7 to TRBJ2-1, with unresolved D. This CDR3 is built from 15 residues. The V and J ends lost 3 bases and 8 bases respectively, with 17 bases between them. Germline CDR1 and CDR2: SSHAT and FNYEAQ (reference sequence). The CDR3: CASSLSGRLGDEQFF. Here the CDR3 DNA reads TGTGCCAGCAGCTTGAGTGGGCGTCTTGGGGATGAGCAGTTCTTC.

This clonotype came up a few times. The chain is built from TRBV27 and TRBJ2-7; 12 nucleotides match TRBD1. The CDR3 covers 16 residues. V dropped 1 base and J dropped 4; count of bases not matched to a gene: 5. Germline CDR1 and CDR2: MNHEY and SMNVEV (reference sequence). CDR3 sequence (DNA): TGTGCCAGCAGTTTATTGCCGGGACAGGGGGCGTACGAGCAGTACTTC. This sequence encodes CASSLLPGQGAYEQYF.

This clonotype was seen at least ten times. The chain employs TRBV29-1 and TRBJ2-7; D call uncertain. V was shortened by 7 bases and J by 2 bases, with 15 bases between the two germline ends. CDR3 length: 13 amino acids. Germline-derived CDR1 and CDR2 are SQVTM and ANQGSEA. The CDR3 is CSATPGSPYEQYF. The CDR3 coding sequence is TGCAGCGCCACGCCGGGTTCCCCCTACGAGCAGTACTTC.

The chain recombines TRBV20-1 with TRBJ2-7, with D possibly TRBD2 on 6 matching bases. CDR3 length equals 17 residues. CDR1 is DFQATT and CDR2 is SNEGSKA in the germline V gene (reference sequence). Trimming pared 1 base from V and 2 bases from J, leaving 21 bases between. In DNA form, the CDR3 reads TGCAGTGCTAGAGGGAGACTAGACCTATACAACACCTACGAGCAGTACTTC. Translation: CSARGRLDLYNTYEQYF.